These 21 T cell receptor beta chains share one sample of origin, sequenced in a study of T cell responses to AZD1222 COVID-19 vaccine. Clones were read by immunoSEQ multiplex PCR, and TCRdb kept only the in-frame ones, dropping some. The profile shows 70,000 to 95,000 clones, roughly 90% of them singletons. Sequencing was performed on peripheral blood, taken 28 days after the second AZD1222 dose. Receptor source: an adult who received the AZD1222 COVID-19 vaccine.

This clone was seen a single time. This chain uses TRBV6-5 with TRBJ1-5, with D perhaps TRBD1 (6 bases). CDR1 MNHEY and CDR2 SVGAGI come from the germline V gene. V was cut by 10 bases and J by 0 bases, with 10 bases left in between. This CDR3 comprises 13 residues. CDR3 coding DNA: TGTGCCACCAGGGGATCTAGCAATCAGCCCCAGCATTTT. Amino acid sequence: CATRGSSNQPQHF.

The chain links TRBV18 to TRBJ1-1; D gene uncertain. The length of the CDR3 is 15 residues. V was trimmed by 2 bases and J by 0 bases, leaving 10 bases between them. The V gene's germline CDR1 is KGHSH and CDR2 LQKENI. DNA for the CDR3: TGTGCCAGCTCACCAGACCGGACCATGAACACTGAAGCTTTCTTT. Translated: CASSPDRTMNTEAFF.

This clone has just a few counts. This chain joins TRBV6-1 and TRBJ1-6; 7 nucleotides agree with TRBD1. V gave up 3 bases and J gave up 9 bases; unmatched junction bases: 5. In germline, CDR1 is MNHNS, CDR2 SASEGT. The CDR3 length is 14 residues. The CDR3 region has the DNA TGTGCCAGCAGTGAGACAGGGAGTAGTTCACCCCTCCACTTT. It translates to CASSETGSSSPLHF.

The rearrangement uses TRBV20-1 and TRBJ2-1; D assignment may be TRBD1 or TRBD2 (6 bases each). From germline, CDR1 is DFQATT and CDR2 SNEGSKA (reference sequence). With 3 bases removed from V and 10 bases from J, the gap between germline ends came to 10 bases. This CDR3 region has 11 residues. The CDR3 loop is CSASRRGEQFF. The CDR3 bases are TGCAGTGCTAGTCGGAGGGGGGAGCAGTTCTTC.

The chain uses TRBV7-9 and TRBJ2-5; 7 nucleotides agree with TRBD2. The ends lost 5 bases at V and 1 base at J; junction bases unmatched: 10. Germline CDR1 and CDR2: SEHNR and FQNEAQ (reference sequence). This CDR3 contains 16 residues. The CDR3 sequence is CASSQTRLALQETQYF. CDR3 nucleotides: TGTGCCAGCAGCCAAACCCGACTAGCCCTCCAAGAGACCCAGTACTTC.

V usage is TRBV5-5 and J usage is TRBJ1-4, with 7 bases that match TRBD1. This CDR3 has 16 amino acids. Germline-derived CDR1 and CDR2 are SGHKS and YYEKEE (reference sequence). J gave up 0 bases and V 4 bases, and 6 bases lay outside the gene matches. The CDR3 DNA reads as TGTGCCAGCAGCCCGACAGGGTCCACAACTAATGAAAAACTGTTTTTT. Its protein product is CASSPTGSTTNEKLFF.

As DNA, the CDR3 is TGTGCCAGCAGCTTAGAAGGTCCGTCGGGAAGAAATGAGCAGTTCTTC. Translation gives CASSLEGPSGRNEQFF. This chain connects TRBV7-9 to TRBJ2-1, with D perhaps matching TRBD2 (5 bases). V was shortened by 1 base and J by 7 bases, with 17 bases between the two germline ends. This CDR3 is 16 amino acids long. Germline lookup yields CDR1 SEHNR and CDR2 FQNEAQ (reference sequence).

The J gene is TRBJ1-6, the V gene TRBV14; no clear D gene. The germline V and J ends were trimmed by 4 bases and 15 bases, with 13 bases remaining between them. The CDR3 has 12 amino acids. The germline V gene encodes CDR1 SGHDN and CDR2 FVKESK. CDR3 DNA sequence: TGTGCCAGCAGCCGGGAGGGTCGAAACCTCCACTTT. Translation gives CASSREGRNLHF.

The chain combines TRBV11-3 with TRBJ1-1; no firm D call. Germline loops: CDR1 SGHNT, CDR2 YENEEA. Trimming removed 2 bases from V and 3 bases from J, with 7 bases in between. This CDR3 is built from 13 residues. The DNA for the CDR3 is TGTGCCAGCAGCTTATCTGGGGACACTGAAGCTTTCTTT. Amino acid sequence: CASSLSGDTEAFF.

The V and J genes are TRBV7-9 and TRBJ1-3, with D possibly being TRBD1 (6 bases). CDR1 SEHNR and CDR2 FQNEAQ come from the germline V gene (reference sequence). Trimming shortened V by 2 bases and J by 0 bases, and 8 bases separated the two germline ends. This CDR3 is built from 15 residues. The CDR3 region has the DNA TGTGCCAGCAGCTTAAGGGGGATCTCTGGAAACACCATATATTTT. Its protein product is CASSLRGISGNTIYF.

This chain joins TRBV7-9 and TRBJ2-1, with TRBD2 matching over 7 bases. Per germline, CDR1 SEHNR and CDR2 FQNEAQ (reference sequence). The length of the CDR3 is 17 residues. Trimming at V came to 2 bases and at J to 6 bases, leaving 13 bases not matched to a gene. CDR3 nucleotide sequence: TGTGCCAGCAGCTTAAGGAACGGACTAGTCCAGTTCAATGAGCAGTTCTTC. This gives the protein CASSLRNGLVQFNEQFF. The full variable domain, with the rest looked up from reference TRBV7-9 and TRBJ2-1, is DTGVSQNPRHKITKRGQNVTFRCDPISEHNRLYWYRQTLGQGPEFLTYFQNEAQLEKSRLLSDRFSAERPKGSFSTLEIQRTEQGDSAMYLCASSLRNGLVQFNEQFFGPGTRLTVL.

In nucleotides, the CDR3 is TGTGCCAGCAGGTCGTGGGAGAATCACCTCAATGAGCAGTTCTTC. Translation: CASRSWENHLNEQFF. This sequence joins TRBV6-6 and TRBJ2-1; maybe TRBD2 (5 bases). CDR3 length: 15 residues. CDR1 is MNHNY, CDR2 SVGAGI, per germline (reference sequence). V lost 6 bases and J lost 6, with 18 bases in between.

This clone has a handful of counts. The gene calls are TRBV18 and TRBJ1-3; tentatively, D is TRBD1 (6 bases). The germline gives CDR1 KGHSH, CDR2 LQKENI. There are 16 residues in the CDR3. Trimming pared 2 bases from V and 5 bases from J, leaving 16 bases between. The CDR3 loop reads CASSPDSGTRRNTIYF. The CDR3 bases are TGTGCCAGCTCACCAGATTCCGGGACACGTCGAAACACCATATATTTT.

CDR3 protein: CASSLSRDTGELFF. The CDR3 nucleotides read TGTGCCAGCAGCTTGTCAAGGGACACCGGGGAGCTGTTTTTT. The chain employs TRBV7-3 and TRBJ2-2; no reliable D call. The CDR3 loop spans 14 amino acids. The V gene lost 3 bases and the J gene lost 3 bases, with 8 bases spanning the gap. The germline CDR1 and CDR2 sequences are SGHTA and FQGTGA.

Comment on this clone: Sequence at one end of the junction differs from germline and may be a read error. The CDR3 bases are TGCGCCGGCAGATCCGGGACAGATAATGAAAAACTGTTTTTT. This encodes CAGRSGTDNEKLFF. The chain uses TRBV5-1 and TRBJ1-4; 7 bases are a match to TRBD1. From germline, CDR1 is SGHRS and CDR2 YFSETQ. The CDR3 runs to 14 residues.

This sequence joins TRBV24-1 and TRBJ2-3, with 16 positions matching TRBD2. There are 23 residues in the CDR3. Per germline, CDR1 KGHDR and CDR2 SFDVKD. V trimming: 2 bases; J trimming: 4 bases; junction bases outside the gene matches: 20. CDR3 protein: CATSDSAAGTSGRALSGADTQYF. For the CDR3, the DNA is TGTGCCACCAGTGATTCTGCGGCGGGGACTAGCGGGAGGGCCTTGTCCGGGGCAGATACGCAGTATTTT.

The chain combines TRBV10-2 with TRBJ2-7; possible D gene TRBD1, 5 bases. Germline loops: CDR1 WSHSY, CDR2 SAAADI. Trimming took off 5 bases at V and 3 bases at J, with 8 bases between the two ends. The CDR3 sequence is 12 residues long. CDR3 nucleotide sequence: TGCGCCAGCAGTTACGACAGCTACGAGCAGTACTTC. Encoded protein: CASSYDSYEQYF.

In its sample, this clone was seen once. V is TRBV6-6 and J is TRBJ2-7; D may be TRBD2 (6 bases). Trimming shortened V by 0 bases and J by 6 bases, and 12 bases separated the two germline ends. Germline-derived CDR1 and CDR2 are MNHNY and SVGAGI (reference sequence). This CDR3 region has 14 residues. As DNA, the CDR3 is TGTGCCAGCAGTTACTCCTCTTTGCGGGGCGAGCAGTACTTC. Its translation: CASSYSSLRGEQYF.

This chain connects TRBV3-1 (or the pseudogene TRBV3-2) to TRBJ1-5; D ambiguous. In germline, CDR1 is LGHDT, CDR2 YNNKEL (reference sequence). This CDR3 is built from 12 residues. V lost 5 bases and J 4 bases, leaving 6 bases between the germline ends. The CDR3 nucleotides read TGTGCCAGCAGCAGCGGAAATCAGCCCCAGCATTTT. This translates into CASSSGNQPQHF.

A single count supports this clone. The gene calls are TRBV7-8 and TRBJ1-5, with D uncertain. The V gene lost 5 bases and the J gene lost 5 bases, with 16 bases spanning the gap. The CDR3 runs 15 residues. In germline, CDR1 is SGHVS, CDR2 FQNEAQ. The CDR3 reads CASSLGLAADQPQHF. CDR3 nucleotide sequence: TGTGCCAGCAGCCTAGGACTGGCCGCCGATCAGCCCCAGCATTTT.

The chain employs TRBV14 and TRBJ1-1; D perhaps matches TRBD1 (6 bases). Germline values: CDR1 SGHDN, CDR2 FVKESK. The CDR3 totals 14 residues. With 0 bases removed from V and 4 bases from J, the gap between germline ends came to 9 bases. The CDR3 reads CASSQDWGATEAFF. The CDR3 bases are TGTGCCAGCAGCCAAGATTGGGGGGCCACTGAAGCTTTCTTT.